Each of the 5 T cell receptor beta chains below was sequenced from the same sample in a study of cytomegalovirus exposure and HLA in healthy donors. PCR involved 60 Vbeta and 13 Jbeta primers. This table comes from immunoSEQ multiplex PCR, and its TCRdb copy is limited to in-frame clones, with some not included. The sample contains about 190,000 clones, roughly 80% of which appear only once. Sequenced input: PBMCs. Receptors were obtained from a woman aged 25 to 39 in good health and CMV-seropositive.

V and J are TRBV6-1 and TRBJ2-7; D not resolved. V dropped 6 bases and J dropped 3 bases, with 12 bases sitting between them. The CDR3 is made up of 13 amino acids. The germline CDR1 and CDR2 sequences are MNHNS and SASEGT. CDR3 nucleotides: TGTGCCAGCAGCTTAACAGTGGGCTACGAGCAGTACTTC. It yields the protein CASSLTVGYEQYF.

The CDR3 DNA is TGTGCCAGTATCGAACTTGGACAGACGAACACCGGGGAGCTGTTTTTT. This gives the protein CASIELGQTNTGELFF. The V call is TRBV19, the J call TRBJ2-2; D may be TRBD1 (6 bases). The CDR3 loop spans 16 amino acids. V lost 7 bases and J 0 bases, leaving 15 bases between the germline ends. CDR1 and CDR2 (germline): LNHDA, SQIVND (reference sequence).

Turning to this clone: One end of the junction fails to match germline, which may point to a read error. This chain connects TRBV7-9 to TRBJ1-2; possibly TRBD1 for D (5 bases). This CDR3 comprises 16 residues. Germline assignment: CDR1 SEHNR and CDR2 FQNEAQ (reference sequence). The CDR3 is CSSSFNPGGRGYGYTF. The CDR3 coding sequence is TGTTCCAGCAGCTTTAATCCGGGAGGGAGGGGCTATGGCTACACCTTC.

The sample holds a few counts of this clone. The J gene is TRBJ1-1, the V gene TRBV19; D may be TRBD1 (6 bases). The germline CDR1 and CDR2 sequences are LNHDA and SQIVND (reference sequence). There are 14 residues in the CDR3. CDR3 amino acids: CAAGGGRGYTEAFF. CDR3 sequence (DNA): TGTGCAGCAGGCGGGGGGCGAGGGTACACTGAAGCTTTCTTT.

The rearrangement links TRBV28 to TRBJ2-3; 13 bases agree with TRBD2. V dropped 11 bases and J dropped 0; count of bases not matched to a gene: 11. CDR3 size: 17 residues. CDR1 MDHEN and CDR2 SYDVKM come from the germline V gene. CDR3 sequence reads: CAVSGTSGTPSTDTQYF. For the CDR3, the DNA is TGTGCCGTATCCGGGACTAGCGGGACTCCTAGCACAGATACGCAGTATTTT.